This T cell receptor (beta chain) emerged from a study of T cell responses to AZD1222 COVID-19 vaccine. Broader study findings: Donors skewed white British and female; clonal diversity was possibly underestimated. Baseline serology detected seropositivity in only a handful of AZD1222 recipients. Two AZD1222 administrations were followed by greater Spike-specific TCR breadth and depth.

Produced via immunoSEQ multiplex PCR; TCRdb's table is partial and in-frame only. The sample shows about 120,000 clones, approximately 90% of them seen only once. This CDR3 comprises 13 residues. Germline V gene lookup returns CDR1 SGHNT and CDR2 YYREEE (reference sequence). V dropped 1 base and J dropped 2 bases, with 7 bases sitting between them. Regarding this clone: As yet, its antigen is unknown.

The clonotype was recovered from an adult in good health. This rearrangement joins TRBV5-4 to TRBJ2-7; D not certain. The input for sequencing was peripheral blood, taken on day 0 of AZD1222 vaccination. The CDR3 reads CASSLYSAYEQYF. For the CDR3, the DNA is TGTGCCAGCAGCTTGTACTCCGCCTACGAGCAGTACTTC.